The rows below give T cell receptor beta chains drawn from one sample of a study of shared clonotypes between healthy human individuals. Profiling relied on immunoSEQ multiplex PCR, and the TCRdb table lists in-frame clones only, not all of them. This sample carries roughly 1.4 million clones, about 98.5% of them seen once, and the ten largest clones take about 0.4%. The material sequenced was naive CD4+ T cells sorted from blood. The receptors derive from a man under 40 in good health. Both conserved end residues are part of each CDR3. Fields, in order: V gene, D gene, clone size, J gene, CDR3 DNA, CDR3 protein. The D gene is left open where the match is weak. Where a row states a size, it is once, few, many or the class of an expanded clone; other rows omit it.

>TRBV5-4|NA|NA|TRBJ1-2
TGTGCCAGCGGAGGGGTTTATGGCTACACCTTC
CASGGVYGYTF
>TRBV9|NA|NA|TRBJ1-5
TGTGCCAGCAGCCGACAGGAGAATCAGCCCCAGCATTTT
CASSRQENQPQHF
>TRBV10-3|NA|NA|TRBJ1-5
TGTGCCATCAGTGAAATGGACAGTCATAGCAATCAGCCCCAGCATTTT
CAISEMDSHSNQPQHF
>TRBV28|NA|NA|TRBJ2-1
TGTGCCAGCAGTTTCGGGGCGGGCATTGAGCAGTTCTTC
CASSFGAGIEQFF
>TRBV6-1|NA|NA|TRBJ1-2
TGTGCCAGCAGCGCCGTCTTGGGAGCTAACTATGGCTACACCTTC
CASSAVLGANYGYTF
>TRBV11-2|NA|NA|TRBJ2-2
TGTGCCAGCAGCTTAACTTTCGAGGGGGGGAACACCGGGGAGCTGTTTTTT
CASSLTFEGGNTGELFF
>TRBV5-1|NA|NA|TRBJ2-3
TGCGCCAGCAGCGTTACGGGGCCTCCGTCGGGCACAGATACGCAGTATTTT
CASSVTGPPSGTDTQYF
>TRBV10-2|TRBD2|NA|TRBJ2-1
TGCGCCAGCAGGAGTAGCGGGAACAATGAGCAGTTCTTC
CASRSSGNNEQFF
>TRBV5-1|NA|NA|TRBJ2-2
TGCGCCAGCAGTTCCCGACAGTATCCCACCGGGGAGCTGTTTTTT
CASSSRQYPTGELFF
>TRBV9|TRBD1|NA|TRBJ2-7
TGTGCCAGCAGCGTAGGGGACAGGGGATCCGACGAGCAGTACTTC
CASSVGDRGSDEQYF
>TRBV29-1|TRBD2|NA|TRBJ2-1
TGCAGCATTCTGGGGGGGTCGGATGAGCAGTTCTTC
CSILGGSDEQFF
>TRBV7-8|TRBD1|NA|TRBJ2-2
TGTGCCAGCGGAGGGGACAGGGTCACCGGGGAGCTGTTTTTT
CASGGDRVTGELFF
>TRBV9|NA|NA|TRBJ1-4
TGTGCCAGCAGCCTAACGGGACACTCCTCTGCAACTAATGAAAAACTGTTTTTT
CASSLTGHSSATNEKLFF
>TRBV19|NA|once|TRBJ1-4
TGTGCCAGTAGTTACGATCTACAAACTGGGGAACTGTTTTTT
CASSYDLQTGELFF
>TRBV29-1|TRBD1|once|TRBJ1-2
TGCAGCGGCGGGGGACAGACTAACTATGGCTACACCTTC
CSGGGQTNYGYTF
>TRBV5-1|NA|NA|TRBJ2-1
TGCGCCAGCAGCCCCGAGGGACGGTACAATGAGCAGTTCTTC
CASSPEGRYNEQFF
>TRBV7-2|NA|NA|TRBJ2-2
TGTGCCAGCAGTGGGATCGGGACGGGGACCACCGGGGAGCTGTTTTTT
CASSGIGTGTTGELFF
>TRBV7-6|NA|once|TRBJ1-4
TGTGCCAGCAGCCCCCGAATTCGGAATGAAAAACTGTTTTTT
CASSPRIRNEKLFF
>TRBV6-5|NA|once|TRBJ2-7
TGTGCCAGCAGTCACCGATTACACTACGAGCAGTACTTC
CASSHRLHYEQYF
>TRBV2|NA|NA|TRBJ2-7
TGTGCCAGCAACGAAGGAGACGAGCAGTACTTC
CASNEGDEQYF
>TRBV7-9|TRBD1|NA|TRBJ2-5
TGTGCCAGCAGCGGGACAGTTGACCAAGAGACCCAGTACTTC
CASSGTVDQETQYF
>TRBV28|TRBD1|NA|TRBJ1-5
TGTGCCAGCAGGCCCACCGACAGGGTTCATCAGCCCCAGCATTTT
CASRPTDRVHQPQHF
>TRBV18|NA|once|TRBJ2-3
TGTGCCAGCTCGCCCGGGGGGCGCCGGACAGATACGCAGTATTTT
CASSPGGRRTDTQYF
>TRBV27|TRBD2|once|TRBJ2-7
TGTGCCAGCAGTCCCGGACTAGCGAGCCCCTACGAGCAGTACTTC
CASSPGLASPYEQYF
>TRBV29-1|NA|NA|TRBJ2-3
TGCAGCGTTGAAAGGGGTAGGACAGATACGCAGTATTTT
CSVERGRTDTQYF
>TRBV29-1|TRBD1|NA|TRBJ1-2
TGCAGCGTTAAATCCTCCGGGACAGAGATGAGTGGCTACACCTTC
CSVKSSGTEMSGYTF
>TRBV28|NA|NA|TRBJ2-2
TGTGCCAGCCTCCTGGGGGCCACCGGGGAGCTGTTTTTT
CASLLGATGELFF
>TRBV25-1|NA|NA|TRBJ1-1
TGTGCCAGCACCCGTGGGACAATGAACACTGAAGCTTTCTTT
CASTRGTMNTEAFF
>TRBV4-1|NA|NA|TRBJ2-1
TGCGCCAGCAGCCAAGAAACCGCTACGGGCCCCTACAATGAGCAGTTCTTC
CASSQETATGPYNEQFF
>TRBV4-1|TRBD2|NA|TRBJ2-7
TGCGCCAGCAGCCAAGTTCGGGCTAGCGGGAGGGCCGGGTACGAGCAGTACTTC
CASSQVRASGRAGYEQYF
>TRBV29-1|NA|NA|TRBJ2-1
TGCAGCGCTGATTCCGGGACTCCAATCAATGAGCAGTTCTTC
CSADSGTPINEQFF
>TRBV10-3|NA|NA|TRBJ2-2
TGTGCCATCAGTGACTTATCCACCGGGGAGCTGTTTTTT
CAISDLSTGELFF
>TRBV7-9|NA|NA|TRBJ2-5
TGTGCCAGCAGCCATACAGGGTCCTGGGAGACCCAGTACTTC
CASSHTGSWETQYF
>TRBV30|TRBD1|NA|TRBJ1-1
TGTGCCTGGAGTGGACAGGGGGCCACTGAAGCTTTCTTT
CAWSGQGATEAFF
>TRBV4-1|NA|once|TRBJ1-2
TGCGCCAGCAGCTTCGGGACCGACGGCTATGGCTACACCTTC
CASSFGTDGYGYTF
>TRBV5-1|NA|NA|TRBJ2-3
TGCGCCAGCGGGTACCAGAGCACAGATACGCAGTATTTT
CASGYQSTDTQYF
>TRBV6-1|NA|NA|TRBJ2-3
TGTGCCAGCAGCCGGATCACAGATACGCAGTATTTT
CASSRITDTQYF
>TRBV28|TRBD2|NA|TRBJ2-7
TGTGCCAGCAGTTTATCTTCCCCGACTAGCGGGAGACCGAATTACGAGCAGTACTTC
CASSLSSPTSGRPNYEQYF
>TRBV12-5|NA|NA|TRBJ2-6
TGTGCTAGTGGTTTGGTACAGGGTTCGGGGGCGCTTGGGGCCAACGTCCTGACTTTC
CASGLVQGSGALGANVLTF
>TRBV11-2|NA|NA|TRBJ2-7
TGTGCCAGCAGCTTCCGCGTGGCCGCTTACTCCTACGAGCAGTACTTC
CASSFRVAAYSYEQYF